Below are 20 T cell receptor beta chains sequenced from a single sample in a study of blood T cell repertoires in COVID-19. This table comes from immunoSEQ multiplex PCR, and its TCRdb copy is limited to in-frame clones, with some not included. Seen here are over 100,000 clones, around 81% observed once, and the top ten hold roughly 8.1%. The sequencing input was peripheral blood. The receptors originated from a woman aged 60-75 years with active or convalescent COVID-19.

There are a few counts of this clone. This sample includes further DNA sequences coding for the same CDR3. CDR3 protein: CASSPDRIYGYTF. CDR3 coding DNA: TGTGCCAGCTCACCTGACAGGATTTATGGCTACACCTTC. The genes are TRBV18 and TRBJ1-2; D is perhaps TRBD1 (6 bases). The CDR3 runs to 13 residues. V lost 3 bases and J 5 bases, leaving 10 bases between the germline ends. Germline loops: CDR1 KGHSH, CDR2 LQKENI.

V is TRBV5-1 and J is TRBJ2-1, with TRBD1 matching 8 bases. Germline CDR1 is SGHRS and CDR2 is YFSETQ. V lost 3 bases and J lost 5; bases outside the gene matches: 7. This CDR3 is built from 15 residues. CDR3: CASSWTRGLNNEQFF. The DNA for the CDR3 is TGCGCCAGCAGCTGGACCAGGGGGCTGAACAATGAGCAGTTCTTC.

The CDR3 DNA reads as TGTGCCAGCAGCCAGTCGGGCAGGGGTGAAAAACTGTTTTTT. It codes for CASSQSGRGEKLFF. V usage is TRBV16 and J usage is TRBJ1-4, with a weak D call TRBD1 (6 bases). Per germline, CDR1 KGHSY and CDR2 FQNENV. This CDR3 comprises 14 residues. Trimming took 3 bases from V and 7 from J, leaving 12 bases between them.

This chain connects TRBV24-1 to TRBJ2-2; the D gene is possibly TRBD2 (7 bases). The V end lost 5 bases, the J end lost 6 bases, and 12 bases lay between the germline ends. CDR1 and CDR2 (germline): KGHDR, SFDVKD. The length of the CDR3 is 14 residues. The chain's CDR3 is CATSGRGGAGELFF. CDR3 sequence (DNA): TGTGCCACCAGTGGGCGCGGGGGCGCCGGGGAGCTGTTTTTT.

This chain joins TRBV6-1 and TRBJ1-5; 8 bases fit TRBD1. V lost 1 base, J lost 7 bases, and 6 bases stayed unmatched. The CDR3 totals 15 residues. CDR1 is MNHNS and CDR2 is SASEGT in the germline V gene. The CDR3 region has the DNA TGTGCCAGCAGTGAAGGGCGGACAGGGCGGCAGCCCCAGCATTTT. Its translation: CASSEGRTGRQPQHF.

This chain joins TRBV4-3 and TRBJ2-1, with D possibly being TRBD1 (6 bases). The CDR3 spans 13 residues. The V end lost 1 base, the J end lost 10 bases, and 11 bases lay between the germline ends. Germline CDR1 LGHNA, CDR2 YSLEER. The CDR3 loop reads CASSQARGTEQFF. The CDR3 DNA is TGCGCCAGCAGCCAAGCTAGGGGGACAGAGCAGTTCTTC.

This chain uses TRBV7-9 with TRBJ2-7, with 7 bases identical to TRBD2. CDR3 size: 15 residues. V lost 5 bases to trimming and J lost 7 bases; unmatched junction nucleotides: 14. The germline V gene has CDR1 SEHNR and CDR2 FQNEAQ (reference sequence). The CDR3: CASSPQGGTLREQYF. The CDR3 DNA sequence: TGTGCCAGCAGCCCGCAGGGAGGGACCTTGAGGGAGCAGTACTTC.

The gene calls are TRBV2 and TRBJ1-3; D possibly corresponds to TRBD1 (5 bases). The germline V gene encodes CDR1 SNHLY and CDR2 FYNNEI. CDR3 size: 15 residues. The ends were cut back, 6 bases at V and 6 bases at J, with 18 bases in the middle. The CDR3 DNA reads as TGTGCCAGCAGGGGAAGGAGCGGGACGGCAAACACCATATATTTT. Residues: CASRGRSGTANTIYF.

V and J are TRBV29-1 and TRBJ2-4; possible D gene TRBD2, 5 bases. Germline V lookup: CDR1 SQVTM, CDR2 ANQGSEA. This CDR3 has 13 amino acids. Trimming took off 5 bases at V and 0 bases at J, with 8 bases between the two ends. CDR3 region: CSVMDLAKNIQYF. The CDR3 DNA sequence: TGCAGCGTTATGGACTTAGCCAAAAACATTCAGTACTTC.

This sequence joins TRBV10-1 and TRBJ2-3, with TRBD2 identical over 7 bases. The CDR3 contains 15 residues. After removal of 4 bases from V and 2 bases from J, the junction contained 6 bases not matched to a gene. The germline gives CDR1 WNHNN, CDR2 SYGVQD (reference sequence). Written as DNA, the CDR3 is TGCGCCAGCAGTGCGCCGGGGGGACTCACAGATACGCAGTATTTT. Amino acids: CASSAPGGLTDTQYF.

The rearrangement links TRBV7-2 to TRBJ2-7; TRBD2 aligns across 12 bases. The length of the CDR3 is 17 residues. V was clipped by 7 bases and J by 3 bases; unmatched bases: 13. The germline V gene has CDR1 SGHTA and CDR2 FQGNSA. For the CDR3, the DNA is TGTGCCAGCACCCTATATACCGGGACTAGCGGGTACTACGAGCAGTACTTC. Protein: CASTLYTGTSGYYEQYF.

For the CDR3, the DNA is TGTGCCAGCAGTTCAGGACAGGGCTCGAGCAATCAGCCCCAGCATTTT. Translation: CASSSGQGSSNQPQHF. V and J are TRBV6-5 and TRBJ1-5, with 8 bases fitting TRBD1. CDR1 is MNHEY and CDR2 is SVGAGI in the germline V gene. CDR3 length: 16 residues. The J segment lost 1 base and the V segment lost 4 bases, leaving 6 bases of the junction unmatched.

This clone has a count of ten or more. CDR3 coding DNA: TGTGCCAGCAGTTTCGACAGTAACTATGGCTACACCTTC. This translates into CASSFDSNYGYTF. V and J are TRBV28 and TRBJ1-2; possible D gene TRBD1, 5 bases. CDR3 size: 13 residues. The germline V and J ends were trimmed by 3 bases and 1 base, with 6 bases remaining between them. Germline V gene sequence: CDR1 MDHEN, CDR2 SYDVKM.

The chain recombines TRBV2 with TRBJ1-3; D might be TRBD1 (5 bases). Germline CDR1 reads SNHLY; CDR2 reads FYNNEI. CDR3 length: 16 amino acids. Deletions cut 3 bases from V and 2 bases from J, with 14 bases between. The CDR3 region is CASSDLTGQAGNTIYF. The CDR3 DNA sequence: TGTGCCAGCAGTGACTTAACAGGTCAAGCTGGAAACACCATATATTTT.

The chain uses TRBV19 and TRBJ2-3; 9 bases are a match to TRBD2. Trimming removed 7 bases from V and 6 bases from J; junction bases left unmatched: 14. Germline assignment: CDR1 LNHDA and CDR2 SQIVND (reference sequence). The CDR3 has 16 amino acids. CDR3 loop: CASTPAGGGARDTQYF. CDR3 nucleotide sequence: TGTGCCAGTACCCCGGCTGGCGGGGGGGCCCGGGATACGCAGTATTTT.

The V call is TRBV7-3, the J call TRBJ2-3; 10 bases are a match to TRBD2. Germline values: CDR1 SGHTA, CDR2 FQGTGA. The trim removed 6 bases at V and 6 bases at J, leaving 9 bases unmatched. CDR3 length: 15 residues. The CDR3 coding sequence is TGTGCCAGCAGTGTCCTAGCGGGAGCCGGCGATACGCAGTATTTT. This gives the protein CASSVLAGAGDTQYF.

CDR3 sequence: CASSLEVFGTGSEKLFF. CDR3 nucleotides: TGTGCCAGCAGCTTAGAAGTGTTTGGGACAGGGTCCGAAAAACTGTTTTTT. The chain uses TRBV11-2 and TRBJ1-4; 9 bases align to TRBD1. Germline V CDR1 and CDR2: SGHAT, FQNNGV. This CDR3 contains 17 residues. J was trimmed by 8 bases and V by 0 bases; bases with no gene match: 10. The whole variable domain, filled in from reference TRBV11-2 and TRBJ1-4, reads EAGVAQSPRYKIIEKRQSVAFWCNPISGHATLYWYQQILGQGPKLLIQFQNNGVVDDSQLPKDRFSAERLKGVDSTLKIQPAKLEDSAVYLCASSLEVFGTGSEKLFFGSGTQLSVL.

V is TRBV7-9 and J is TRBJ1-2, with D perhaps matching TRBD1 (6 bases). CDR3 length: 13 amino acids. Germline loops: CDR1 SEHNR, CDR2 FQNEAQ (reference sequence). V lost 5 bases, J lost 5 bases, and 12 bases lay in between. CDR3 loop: CASSRTEDYGYTF. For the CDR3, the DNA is TGTGCCAGCAGCCGGACAGAAGATTATGGCTACACCTTC.

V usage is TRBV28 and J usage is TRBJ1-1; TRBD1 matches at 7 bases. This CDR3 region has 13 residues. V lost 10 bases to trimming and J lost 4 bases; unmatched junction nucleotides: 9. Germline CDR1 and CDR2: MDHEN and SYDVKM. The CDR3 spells CAIVGGKGTEAFF. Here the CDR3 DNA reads TGTGCCATCGTAGGGGGCAAGGGCACTGAAGCTTTCTTT.

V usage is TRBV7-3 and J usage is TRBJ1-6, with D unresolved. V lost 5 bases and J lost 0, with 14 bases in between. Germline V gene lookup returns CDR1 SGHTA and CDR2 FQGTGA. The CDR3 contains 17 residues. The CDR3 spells CASSPDARSSYNSPLHF. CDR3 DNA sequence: TGTGCCAGCAGCCCCGACGCAAGGAGCTCCTATAATTCACCCCTCCACTTT.